The 13 T cell receptor beta chains below were found in one sample sequenced in a study of OX40 agonist ivuxolimab in advanced cancers. Sequencing was performed with immunoSEQ multiplex PCR; in TCRdb, only in-frame clones are kept and a portion is missing. Among around 55,000 clones, approximately 83% were seen once, and the ten largest hold approximately 14%. The sample consisted of CD4+ or CD8+ T cells sorted from blood, taken in a trial of the OX40 agonist ivuxolimab. These receptors were taken from an adult with an advanced solid tumor such as melanoma, head and neck, liver or kidney cancer.

CDR3 nucleotide sequence: TGTGCCAGCAGCTGGGGACTAGCGGGAGCGCTCCTCTCCTACGAGCAGTACTTC. Translation gives CASSWGLAGALLSYEQYF. The rearrangement links TRBV28 to TRBJ2-7, with 14 bases lining up with TRBD2. The ends lost 6 bases at V and 0 bases at J; junction bases unmatched: 10. This CDR3 contains 18 residues. From germline, CDR1 is MDHEN and CDR2 SYDVKM.

This clone was detected once. The V call is TRBV11-2, the J call TRBJ2-3; D unresolved. Germline V gives CDR1 SGHAT, CDR2 FQNNGV. This CDR3 has 16 residues. V was cut by 1 base and J by 1 base, with 12 bases left in between. CDR3 sequence: CASSLAPRVGTDTQYF. CDR3 in DNA: TGTGCCAGCAGCTTAGCCCCCCGAGTCGGCACAGATACGCAGTATTTT.

This clone was found once. The J gene is TRBJ1-3, the V gene TRBV5-6; D not resolved. The V and J ends lost 0 bases and 2 bases respectively, with 9 bases between them. Germline assignment: CDR1 SGHDT and CDR2 YYEEEE. The CDR3 is made up of 15 amino acids. The CDR3 here is CASSLGEKTGNTIYF. The CDR3, as DNA: TGTGCCAGCAGCTTGGGGGAGAAAACTGGAAACACCATATATTTT.

The chain uses TRBV27 and TRBJ2-7, with D uncertain. The V end lost 3 bases, the J end lost 0 bases, and 9 bases lay between the germline ends. Germline V gene sequence: CDR1 MNHEY, CDR2 SMNVEV (reference sequence). The CDR3 runs to 14 residues. Written as DNA, the CDR3 is TGTGCCAGCAGTTTTTTGTACAACTCCTACGAGCAGTACTTC. This gives the protein CASSFLYNSYEQYF.

V gene TRBV2 combines with J gene TRBJ1-5; D is possibly TRBD1 (5 bases). In germline, CDR1 is SNHLY, CDR2 FYNNEI. The CDR3 runs to 17 residues. Deletions cut 2 bases from V and 4 bases from J, with 18 bases between. CDR3 residues: CASSETAGAKENQPQHF. The CDR3 bases are TGTGCCAGCAGTGAAACCGCCGGGGCAAAAGAAAATCAGCCCCAGCATTTT.

CDR3 loop: CASSLVRFFTGQASYEQYF. The CDR3 coding sequence is TGTGCCAGCAGCTTAGTACGTTTTTTTACGGGACAGGCGTCCTACGAGCAGTACTTC. The genes are TRBV7-8 and TRBJ2-7; TRBD1 matches 8 bases. The CDR3 loop spans 19 amino acids. From germline, CDR1 is SGHVS and CDR2 FQNEAQ. The ends lost 1 base at V and 1 base at J; junction bases unmatched: 15.

This clone was observed once. The rearrangement joins TRBV28 to TRBJ1-2; D is unclear. The CDR3 is 16 residues long. V lost 7 bases, J lost 3 bases, and 21 bases lay in between. Germline V CDR1 and CDR2: MDHEN, SYDVKM. The CDR3 coding sequence is TGTGCCAGCAAATCACTCAGAACCGGGATCCACTATGGCTACACCTTC. Translating gives CASKSLRTGIHYGYTF.

The J gene is TRBJ2-1, the V gene TRBV10-2, with 7 bases that match TRBD2. The CDR3 contains 15 residues. Trimming at V came to 6 bases and at J to 6 bases, leaving 11 bases not matched to a gene. CDR1 is WSHSY, CDR2 SAAADI, per germline. The DNA of the CDR3 is TGCGCCAGCAGGTCGGCGGCGGGAGACCGCAATGAGCAGTTCTTC. Encoded protein: CASRSAAGDRNEQFF.

This chain connects TRBV19 to TRBJ2-5; D uncertain. The CDR3 length is 12 residues. The germline V and J ends were trimmed by 6 bases and 0 bases, with 5 bases remaining between them. Germline loops: CDR1 LNHDA, CDR2 SQIVND (reference sequence). This CDR3 is CASRSYQETQYF. CDR3 sequence (DNA): TGTGCCAGTAGAAGTTACCAAGAGACCCAGTACTTC.

Remarks on this clone: The sample has other DNA sequences that encode this CDR3 too. The J gene is TRBJ2-5, the V gene TRBV19; 8 bases match TRBD2. The CDR3 has 15 residues. V shed 1 base and J 1 base; nucleotides not matched to a gene: 2. Germline CDR1 LNHDA, CDR2 SQIVND (reference sequence). The CDR3 nucleotides are TGTGCCAGTAGTATAGCACTAGCGGTCCAAGAGACCCAGTACTTC. The encoded protein is CASSIALAVQETQYF.

This chain uses TRBV19 with TRBJ2-6, with a weak D call TRBD2 (5 bases). V lost 6 bases to trimming and J lost 0 bases, with 9 bases between them. The CDR3 has 15 residues. Looked up from germline, CDR1 is LNHDA and CDR2 is SQIVND (reference sequence). The CDR3 DNA sequence: TGTGCCAGTAGCAAGACTATCTCTGGGGCCAACGTCCTGACTTTC. This sequence encodes CASSKTISGANVLTF. The entire variable domain, with the rest obtained from reference TRBV19 and TRBJ2-6, is as follows: DGGITQSPKYLFRKEGQNVTLSCEQNLNHDAMYWYRQDPGQGLRLIYYSQIVNDFQKGDIAEGYSVSREKKESFPLTVTSAQKNPTAFYLCASSKTISGANVLTFGAGSRLTVL.

A single count supports this clone. The chain links TRBV27 to TRBJ1-3, with 9 bases aligning to TRBD1. This CDR3 is built from 15 residues. V lost 8 bases, J lost 0 bases, and 5 bases stayed unmatched. Germline assignment: CDR1 MNHEY and CDR2 SMNVEV (reference sequence). The CDR3 spells CASPGQGTSGNTIYF. DNA for the CDR3: TGTGCCAGCCCCGGACAGGGGACCTCTGGAAACACCATATATTTT.

The CDR3 DNA sequence: TGCGCCAGCAGACGGACACGGATGTATGGCACAGATACGCAGTATTTT. It translates to CASRRTRMYGTDTQYF. The chain carries TRBV4-1 and TRBJ2-3; D is perhaps TRBD1 (5 bases). Germline lookup yields CDR1 MGHRA and CDR2 YSYEKL. The CDR3 length is 16 residues. V was pared by 6 bases and J by 1 base, with 17 bases between.